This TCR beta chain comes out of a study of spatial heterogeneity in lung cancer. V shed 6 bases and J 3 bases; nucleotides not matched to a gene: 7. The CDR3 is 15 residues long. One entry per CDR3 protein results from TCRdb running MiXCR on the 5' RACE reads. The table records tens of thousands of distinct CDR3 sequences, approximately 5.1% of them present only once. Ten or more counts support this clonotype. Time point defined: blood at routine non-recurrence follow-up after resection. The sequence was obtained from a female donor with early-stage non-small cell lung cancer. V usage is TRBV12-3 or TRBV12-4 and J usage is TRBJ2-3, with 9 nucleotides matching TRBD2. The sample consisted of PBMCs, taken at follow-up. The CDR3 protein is CASSSTSGYTDTQYF. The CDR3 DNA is TGTGCCAGCAGCAGTACTAGCGGGTATACAGATACGCAGTATTTT.